This T cell receptor (beta chain) was sequenced in a study of T cell changes during pregnancy in multiple sclerosis. The method was immunoSEQ multiplex PCR; TCRdb's version includes in-frame clones alone and lacks a portion of them. The sample carries more than 45,000 clones, approximately 95% recorded once. This CDR3 is 15 amino acids long. V lost 5 bases to trimming and J lost 2 bases; unmatched junction nucleotides: 8. Germline lookup yields CDR1 SGHKS and CDR2 YYEKEE (reference sequence). The specimen was CD4+ T cells from peripheral blood mononuclear cells, collected in the first trimester of pregnancy. The TCR originated in a female donor with multiple sclerosis, enrolled in a pregnancy study. V and J are TRBV5-5 and TRBJ2-7, with 9 nucleotides matching TRBD1. This CDR3 is CASSSGDRDPYEQYF. The CDR3 region has the DNA TGTGCCAGCAGTTCTGGGGACAGGGATCCCTACGAGCAGTACTTC.